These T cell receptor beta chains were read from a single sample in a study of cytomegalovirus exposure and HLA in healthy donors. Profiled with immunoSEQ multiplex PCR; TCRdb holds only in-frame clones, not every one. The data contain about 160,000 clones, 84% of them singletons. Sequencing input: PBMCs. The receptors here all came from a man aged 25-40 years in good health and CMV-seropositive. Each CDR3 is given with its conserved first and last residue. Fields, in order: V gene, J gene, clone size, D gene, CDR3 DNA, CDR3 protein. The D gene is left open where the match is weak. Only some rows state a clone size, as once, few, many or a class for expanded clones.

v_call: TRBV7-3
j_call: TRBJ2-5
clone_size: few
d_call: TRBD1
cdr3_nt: TGTGCCAGCAGCTCAGGGACAGAGACGGGAGAGACCCAGTACTTC
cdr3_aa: CASSSGTETGETQYF

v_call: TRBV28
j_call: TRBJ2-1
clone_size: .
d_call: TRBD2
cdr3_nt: TGTGCCAGCAGTTCCCACGGGACTAGCGGGAGAAATGAGCAGTTCTTC
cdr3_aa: CASSSHGTSGRNEQFF

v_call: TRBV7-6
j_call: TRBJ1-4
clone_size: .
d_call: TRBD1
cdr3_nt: TGTGCCAGCAGCTTAGGGACAGGGGGCGGAAAACTGTTTTTT
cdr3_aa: CASSLGTGGGKLFF

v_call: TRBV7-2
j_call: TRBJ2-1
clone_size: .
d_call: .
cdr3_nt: TGTGCCAGCAGCGCTCTAATCTCCTACAATGAGCAGTTCTTC
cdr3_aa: CASSALISYNEQFF

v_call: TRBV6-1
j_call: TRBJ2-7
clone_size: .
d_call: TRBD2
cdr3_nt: TGTGCCAGCAGGGGGGGGGACCCTCCCTACGAGCAGTACTTC
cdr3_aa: CASRGGDPPYEQYF

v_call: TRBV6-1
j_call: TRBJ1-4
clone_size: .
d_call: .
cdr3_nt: TGTGCCAGCAGTGAAAGGGTCCCGGGACAAGGACGGACTAATGAAAAACTGTTTTTT
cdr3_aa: CASSERVPGQGRTNEKLFF

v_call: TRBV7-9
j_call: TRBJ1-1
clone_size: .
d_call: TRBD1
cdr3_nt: TGTGCCAGCAGCCACCACTCGGACAGGGTGAACACTGAAGCTTTCTTT
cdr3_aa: CASSHHSDRVNTEAFF

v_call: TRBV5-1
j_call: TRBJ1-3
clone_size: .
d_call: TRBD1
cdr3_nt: TGCGCCAGCTCGCTCGGACAGGGGCAAGATGCTGGAAACACCATATATTTT
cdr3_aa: CASSLGQGQDAGNTIYF

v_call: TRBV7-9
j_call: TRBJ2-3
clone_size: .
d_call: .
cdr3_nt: TGTGCCAGCAGCTTAAGACAGCTTGGCACAGATACGCAGTATTTT
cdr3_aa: CASSLRQLGTDTQYF

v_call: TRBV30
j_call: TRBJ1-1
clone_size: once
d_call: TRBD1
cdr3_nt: TGTGCCTGGAGTGTCCGGACAGGGTTCAATGAAGCTTTCTTT
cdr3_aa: CAWSVRTGFNEAFF

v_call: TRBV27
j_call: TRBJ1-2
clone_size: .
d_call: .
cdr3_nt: TGTGCCAGCAGCTTCCGGTACGGAGGGGTTGGCTACACCTTC
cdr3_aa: CASSFRYGGVGYTF

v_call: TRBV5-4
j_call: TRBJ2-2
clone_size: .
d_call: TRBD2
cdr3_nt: TGTGCCAGCAGCTTGGCCCTAGCGGGAGCTAAGACCGGGGAGCTGTTTTTT
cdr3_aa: CASSLALAGAKTGELFF

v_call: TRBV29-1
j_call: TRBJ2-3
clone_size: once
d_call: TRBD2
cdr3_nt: TGCAGCGTTGAAGGACTAGCGGGATCAGATACGCAGTATTTT
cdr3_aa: CSVEGLAGSDTQYF

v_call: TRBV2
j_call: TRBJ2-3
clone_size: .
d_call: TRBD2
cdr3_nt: TGTGCCAGCAGCTACGGGACTAGCGGATCTAGCACAGATACGCAGTATTTT
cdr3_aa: CASSYGTSGSSTDTQYF

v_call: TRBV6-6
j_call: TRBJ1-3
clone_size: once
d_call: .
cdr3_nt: TGTGCCAGCAGGTCCCAGGAGGCTGGAAACACCATATATTTT
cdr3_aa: CASRSQEAGNTIYF

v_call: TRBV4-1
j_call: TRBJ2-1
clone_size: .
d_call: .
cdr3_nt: TGCGCCAGCAGCCAAGAGAGGGTTTCCTACAATGAGCAGTTCTTC
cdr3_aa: CASSQERVSYNEQFF

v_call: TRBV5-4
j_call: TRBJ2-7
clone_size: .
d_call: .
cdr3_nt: TGTGCCAGCAGCTTGGACAGGAGCTCCTACGAGCAGTACTTC
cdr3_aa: CASSLDRSSYEQYF

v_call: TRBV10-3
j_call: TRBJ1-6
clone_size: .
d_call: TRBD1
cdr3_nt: TGTGCCATCACCAGGACAGGTGACCCACCCCTCCACTTT
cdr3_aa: CAITRTGDPPLHF

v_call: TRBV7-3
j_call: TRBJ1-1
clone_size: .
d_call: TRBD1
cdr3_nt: TGTGCCAGCAGCCTTGACAGGGGGCCAGCTGAAGCTTTCTTT
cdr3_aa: CASSLDRGPAEAFF

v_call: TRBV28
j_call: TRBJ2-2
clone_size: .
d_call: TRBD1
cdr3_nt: TGTGCCAGCACCGAGACAGGGGGCACCGGGGAGCTGTTTTTT
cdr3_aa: CASTETGGTGELFF

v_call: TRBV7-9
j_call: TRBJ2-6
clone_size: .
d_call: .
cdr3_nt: TGTGCCAGCAGGGTGAGCTCTGGGGCCAACGTCCTGACTTTC
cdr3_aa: CASRVSSGANVLTF

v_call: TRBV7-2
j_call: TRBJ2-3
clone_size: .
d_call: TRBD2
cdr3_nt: TGTGCCAGCAGTTGGACTAGCGGGGGGACAGATACGCAGTATTTT
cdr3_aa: CASSWTSGGTDTQYF

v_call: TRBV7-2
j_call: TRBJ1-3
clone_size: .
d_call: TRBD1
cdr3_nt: TGTGCCAGCAGCGGGACAGGGGTTTGGAGCTCTGGAAACACCATATATTTT
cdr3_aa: CASSGTGVWSSGNTIYF

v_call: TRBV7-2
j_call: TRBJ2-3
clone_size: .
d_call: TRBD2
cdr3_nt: TGTGCCAGCGCCCTCGGACTAGCGGGGAGTGCAGATACGCAGTATTTT
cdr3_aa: CASALGLAGSADTQYF

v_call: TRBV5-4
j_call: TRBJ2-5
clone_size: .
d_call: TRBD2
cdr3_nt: TGTGCCAGCGGACTTTACGGGAGGGCCGAGACCCAGTACTTC
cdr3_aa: CASGLYGRAETQYF

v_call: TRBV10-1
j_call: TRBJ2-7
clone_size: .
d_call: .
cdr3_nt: TGCGCCAGCAGTGAGAACGGGAGAAAGGAGCAGTACTTC
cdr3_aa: CASSENGRKEQYF

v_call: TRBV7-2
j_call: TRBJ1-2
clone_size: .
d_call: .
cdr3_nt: TGTGCCAGCAGCTTATGGGTGCAGGATGGCTACACCTTC
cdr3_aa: CASSLWVQDGYTF

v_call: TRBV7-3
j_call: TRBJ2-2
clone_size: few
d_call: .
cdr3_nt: TGTGCCAGCAGCTTAATGAGCAGCGGGTCCCCCGGGGAGCTGTTTTTT
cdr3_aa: CASSLMSSGSPGELFF

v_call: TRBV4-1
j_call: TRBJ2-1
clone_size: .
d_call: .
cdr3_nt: TGCGCCAGCAGCCTACCGCTTAGGAGTGAGCAGTTCTTC
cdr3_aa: CASSLPLRSEQFF

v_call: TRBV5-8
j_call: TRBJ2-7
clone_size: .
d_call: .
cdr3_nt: TGTGCCAGCAGCTTTCGGACAGCGGGGACTTACGAGCAGTACTTC
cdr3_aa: CASSFRTAGTYEQYF

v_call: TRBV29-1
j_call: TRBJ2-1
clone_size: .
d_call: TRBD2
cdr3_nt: TGCAGCGTTAGCGGGATGGATGAGCAGTTCTTC
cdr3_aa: CSVSGMDEQFF

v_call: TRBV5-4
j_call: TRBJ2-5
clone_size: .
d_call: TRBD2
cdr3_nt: TGTGCCAGCAGCGCCCCCCTCGGGGGGGCAGGGGAAGAGACCCAGTACTTC
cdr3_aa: CASSAPLGGAGEETQYF

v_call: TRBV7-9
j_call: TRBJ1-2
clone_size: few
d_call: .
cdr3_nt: TGTGCCAGCAGCCCGACCGCTGGCGGTGGCTACACCTTC
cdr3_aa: CASSPTAGGGYTF

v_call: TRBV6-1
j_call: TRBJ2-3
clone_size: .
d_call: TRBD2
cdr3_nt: TGTGCCAGCACTGATAGGACTAGGTCGGCTGATACGCAGTATTTT
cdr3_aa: CASTDRTRSADTQYF

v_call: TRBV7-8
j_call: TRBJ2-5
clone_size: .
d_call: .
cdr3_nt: TGTGCCAGCAGCTTAGGCGCTAGAGACCAAGAGACCCAGTACTTC
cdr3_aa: CASSLGARDQETQYF

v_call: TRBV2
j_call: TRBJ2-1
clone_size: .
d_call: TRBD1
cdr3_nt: TGTGCCACTCAACCGGGACAGTACAATGAGCAGTTCTTC
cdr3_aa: CATQPGQYNEQFF

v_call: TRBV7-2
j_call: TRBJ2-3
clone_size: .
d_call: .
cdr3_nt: TGTGCCAGCAGCTCACCAGGGACAACGCAGTATTTT
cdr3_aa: CASSSPGTTQYF

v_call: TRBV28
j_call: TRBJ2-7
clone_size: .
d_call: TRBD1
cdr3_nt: TGTGCCAGCAGTGGGACAGGGGCCTACGAGCAGTACTTC
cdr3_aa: CASSGTGAYEQYF

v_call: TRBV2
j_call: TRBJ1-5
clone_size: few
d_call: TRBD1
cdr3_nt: TGTGCCAGCAGTCCCCAGGGGGGAGTTGACAATCAGCCCCAGCATTTT
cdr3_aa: CASSPQGGVDNQPQHF

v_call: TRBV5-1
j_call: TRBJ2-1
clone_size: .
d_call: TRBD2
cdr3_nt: TGCGCCAGCAGCCAAACTCTCTTAGCGGGTTCGGGCTACAATGAGCAGTTCTTC
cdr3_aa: CASSQTLLAGSGYNEQFF

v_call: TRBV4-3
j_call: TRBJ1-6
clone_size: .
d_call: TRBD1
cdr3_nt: TGCGCCAGCAGCCAGACGAAGGGACAGGACCTAAGCTCCTATAATTCACCCCTCCACTTT
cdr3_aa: CASSQTKGQDLSSYNSPLHF